Each of the 5 T cell receptor beta chains below was sequenced from the same sample in a study of Graves' ophthalmopathy and Graves' hyperthyroidism (dated by TCRdb to between 2017 and 2018). The run used an Illumina HiSeq 2000. TCR beta CDR3 regions were amplified from RNA transcripts for repertoire sequencing. The first round of RT-PCR was done with HTBI primers and the Qiagen OneStep RT-PCR kit, and was followed by a second round of multiplex PCR, then size selection and purification. Using fastp at Q25 and MiXCR, TCRdb reprocessed the public reads and kept productive beta chains. Each CDR3 protein gets just one entry, which takes the most common genes and DNA from the rows behind it. Present in this sample are hundreds of thousands of distinct CDR3 sequences, 40% of which were seen just once. The biggest ten clones account for 40% to 55% of the sample. Sequenced: peripheral blood. All receptors come from an adult man with Graves' ophthalmopathy.

The chain carries TRBV29-1 and TRBJ2-5, with 10 nucleotides matching TRBD2. Unmatched junction bases numbered 12, after V lost 0 bases and J lost 2 bases. Germline V lookup: CDR1 SQVTM, CDR2 ANQGSEA. The CDR3 runs to 18 residues. The DNA of the CDR3 is TGCAGCGTTGAAGATTTTAAGCGGAGCGGGAGGGCGCAAGAGACCCAGTACTTC. It specifies CSVEDFKRSGRAQETQYF.

The V gene is TRBV4-1, the J gene TRBJ2-2; the match to TRBD2 covers 9 bases. CDR1 is MGHRA and CDR2 is YSYEKL in the germline V gene. J gave up 7 bases and V 0 bases, and 6 bases lay outside the gene matches. CDR3 length: 16 amino acids. The CDR3 is CASSQDLAGDDGELFF. The DNA of the CDR3 is TGCGCCAGCAGCCAAGACTTAGCGGGAGATGACGGGGAGCTGTTTTTT.

Notes on this clonotype: This may come from a read error, since a much larger clone is one base off. The V call is TRBV29-1, the J call TRBJ1-1; D ambiguous. The V end was cut by 4 bases, the J end by 6 bases, with 18 bases between. The CDR3 has 14 amino acids. The germline V gene encodes CDR1 SQVTM and CDR2 ANQGSEA. In DNA, the CDR3 is TGCAGCGTTGCTGGCGGCAGAATGAGCGCTGAAGCTTTCTTT. This gives the protein CSVAGGRMSAEAFF.

In the case of this clonotype: One end of the junction is discordant with germline, which a read error may explain. The CDR3 DNA sequence: TGTGCCAGCAGCGAAGAACGGTCCACGGGTCAGCCCCAGCATTTT. Translated: CASSEERSTGQPQHF. This chain joins TRBV2 and TRBJ1-5; D unresolved. Germline CDR1 is SNHLY and CDR2 is FYNNEI. This CDR3 contains 15 residues.

This clonotype was seen a handful of times. The chain uses TRBV28 and TRBJ2-7; 9 positions agree with TRBD1. From germline, CDR1 is MDHEN and CDR2 SYDVKM. Unmatched junction bases numbered 7, after V lost 8 bases and J lost 2 bases. The CDR3 has 14 residues. For the CDR3, the DNA is TGTGCCAGCCAGGTGGGACAGGGAACCTACGAGCAGTACTTC. Residues: CASQVGQGTYEQYF.